These T cell receptor beta chains were read from a single sample in a study of blood T cell repertoires in COVID-19. Clones were read by immunoSEQ multiplex PCR, and TCRdb kept only the in-frame ones, dropping some. This repertoire shows about 260,000 clones, roughly nine tenths found once; its top ten account for around 3.6%. The sequenced sample consisted of peripheral blood. Receptors were obtained from a man between 18 and 29 years old with active or convalescent COVID-19. Both conserved end residues are trimmed from each CDR3. Each record gives: V gene, J gene, CDR3 protein.

v_gene: TRBV4-1
j_gene: TRBJ2-7
CDR3aa: ASSQDLNRQPYEQY

v_gene: TRBV28
j_gene: TRBJ1-4
CDR3aa: ASSFSQGATNEKLF

v_gene: TRBV2
j_gene: TRBJ1-5
CDR3aa: ASSVGRGPNQPQH

v_gene: TRBV7-3
j_gene: TRBJ2-3
CDR3aa: ASSSGLAGADTQY

v_gene: TRBV5-4
j_gene: TRBJ1-2
CDR3aa: ASSYRRGWDT

v_gene: TRBV7-3
j_gene: TRBJ2-3
CDR3aa: ASSLNPAGGATDTQY

v_gene: TRBV6-2/TRBV6-3
j_gene: TRBJ2-2
CDR3aa: ASSSSRVGELF

v_gene: TRBV3-1/TRBV3-2
j_gene: TRBJ2-5
CDR3aa: ASSPEGGGLVETQY

v_gene: TRBV18
j_gene: TRBJ2-2
CDR3aa: ASSPPGGADTGELF

v_gene: TRBV18
j_gene: TRBJ1-1
CDR3aa: ASSPRSTEAF

v_gene: TRBV5-1
j_gene: TRBJ1-1
CDR3aa: ASSVGRELDTEAF

v_gene: TRBV5-1
j_gene: TRBJ1-3
CDR3aa: ASSIGTASGNTIY

v_gene: TRBV23-1
j_gene: TRBJ2-1
CDR3aa: ASSQEWNGNEQF

v_gene: TRBV7-2
j_gene: TRBJ2-2
CDR3aa: ASSLDLSGELF

v_gene: TRBV7-6
j_gene: TRBJ2-3
CDR3aa: ASSLGGPSTDTQY

v_gene: TRBV29-1
j_gene: TRBJ1-1
CDR3aa: SVQVTGSRYTEAF

v_gene: TRBV27
j_gene: TRBJ1-5
CDR3aa: ASSLSISGANQPQH

v_gene: TRBV6-5
j_gene: TRBJ1-2
CDR3aa: ASSYYRDSSF

v_gene: TRBV6-5
j_gene: TRBJ2-7
CDR3aa: ASSRREYSTYEQY